One TCR beta chain is described in this entry. This clonotype was picked up a small number of times. This clone's antigen is unknown. No much larger clonotype is one base removed from it; base qualities were not supplied. The TCR beta CDR3 regions were amplified from RNA transcripts. The first round of RT-PCR for the TCR CDR3 was performed with the HTBI primer set and the Qiagen OneStep RT-PCR kit. Libraries were constructed in a second round of multiplex PCR, after which size selection and purification were performed. Paired-end sequencing of the libraries was performed with 100 bp reads on an Illumina HiSeq2000. In the paper's pipeline: SOAPnuke was used to process the raw data, with reads discarded if the reads contained adapters or uncalled bases, had a mean Phred below 15, or lacked an exact constant-primer or identifier match. High-quality paired reads were merged using COPE v1.2.5, and each unique nucleotide sequence was defined as a clonotype. MiTCR v1.1 was used to align clonotypes to the IMGT TRBV, TRBD and TRBJ reference segments. Analysis was restricted to V-J combinations with a frequency above 0.0001, which covered roughly 99% of repertoires. The TCS score was defined as F50 (clonal expansion) divided by E x V (chaos), with BLOSUM62-based TCRdist calculated between CDR3 peptides within each V-J. Welch's t-statistics and random forest reduced approximately 520 V-J features to roughly 13, which were used in a naive Bayes classifier (R e1071). TCRdb itself trimmed the public reads at Q25 with fastp, ran MiXCR and retained productive beta chains. Duplicate CDR3 protein sequences are folded into a single record with the most common DNA and genes. TCRdb assigned the V and J calls; the authors' analysis was not used. The table for this sample lists hundreds of thousands of distinct CDR3 sequences; more than 20% of them were counted only once. The ten top clones hold about 35% of the sample.

CDR1 and CDR2, per the germline V gene (reference sequence), are LNHDA and SQIVND. V is pruned by 8 bases and J by 4 bases, leaving 12 bases of the junction without a gene match. The CDR3 starts with the cysteine, ends with the phenylalanine, and has 17 residues. Only the CDR3 portion is preserved as DNA: 51 bases, with reading frame beginning at the first base. This sample was taken from a study of T cells in Graves' hyperthyroidism and ophthalmopathy (dated by TCRdb to about 2019). Study-wide context: Peripheral blood samples were taken at the time of initial diagnosis, prior to any treatment. To identify distinguishing TCR V-J signatures, a discovery cohort of around 100 patients was used, comprising 40 to 45 with Graves' ophthalmopathy and around 57 with stable Graves' hyperthyroidism. An independent validation cohort of some 18 hyperthyroidism patients and 17 patients who later progressed to ophthalmopathy tested prospective prediction of ophthalmopathy. The 85 to 100 discovery patients were divided at random into training and test sets in a 7:3 ratio. Thyroid tissue and blood T-cell repertoires from six Graves' hyperthyroidism patients were also compared in the study. Once sampling was done, hyperthyroidism patients were given methimazole at a starting dose of 30 mg daily, whereas ophthalmopathy patients were given high-dose intravenous methylprednisolone. The paper reports TCR Vbeta CDR3 sequencing of 140 or so peripheral blood samples: over 40 ophthalmopathy, under 80 hyperthyroidism and around 17 progressor patients.

In the ophthalmopathy patients, disease was moderately to severely active, with a Clinical Activity Score of 3 or more, a NOSPECS grade of 4 or more, and a duration of less than 3 months. Any patient with an uncontrolled infection, another autoimmune disease, pregnancy or lactation was excluded. Diagnoses relied on clinical symptoms, serum thyroxine and TRAb, thyroid ultrasound and orbital computed tomography. PBMCs were separated from under 12 ml of fresh peripheral blood using Ficoll-Paque density gradient centrifugation. Total RNA was extracted using Trizol reagent, and RNA quality was assessed on an Agilent 2100 Bioanalyzer. The paper's findings and limits, for the study overall: Most expanded thyroid clonotypes (frequency above 0.001) were also found in blood, which suggests that blood repertoires may mirror thyroid immune responses. Sample size was not statistically predetermined, and blinding of investigators to group allocation was not performed. In validation, the model predicted progression to ophthalmopathy a median of approximately 6.6 months before onset, with over 60% sensitivity and 72.22% specificity. A model built on a 13 V-J signature distinguished ophthalmopathy from stable hyperthyroidism, reaching 85% to 90% sensitivity and 81.08% specificity in cross-validation and 80%/75% in testing.

The TCR sequence derives from a man younger than 40 with Graves' ophthalmopathy. The sequence links TRBV19 to TRBJ2-1, with TRBD2 matching 12 junction bases. Sequencing was performed on blood. The DNA sequence is given as TGTGCCAGTTCCTTGACTAGCGGGAGCATGGGGTACAATGAGCAGTTCTTC. Its amino acids are CASSLTSGSMGYNEQFF.